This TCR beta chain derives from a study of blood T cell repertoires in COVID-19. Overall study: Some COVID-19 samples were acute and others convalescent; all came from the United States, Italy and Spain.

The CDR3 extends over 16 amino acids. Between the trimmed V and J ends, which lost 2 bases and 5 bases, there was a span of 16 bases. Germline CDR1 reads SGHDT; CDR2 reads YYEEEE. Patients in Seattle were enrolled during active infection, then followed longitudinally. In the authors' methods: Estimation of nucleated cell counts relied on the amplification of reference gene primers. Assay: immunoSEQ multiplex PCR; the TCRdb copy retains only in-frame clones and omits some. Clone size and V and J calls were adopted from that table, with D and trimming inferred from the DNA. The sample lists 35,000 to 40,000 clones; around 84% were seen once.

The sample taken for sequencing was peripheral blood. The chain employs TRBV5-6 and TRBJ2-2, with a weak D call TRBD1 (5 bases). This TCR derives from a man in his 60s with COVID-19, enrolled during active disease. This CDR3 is CASSLGARGWTGELFF. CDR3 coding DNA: TGTGCCAGCAGCTTAGGGGCTAGGGGATGGACCGGGGAGCTGTTTTTT.